This T cell receptor beta chain was captured in a study of T cell responses to AZD1222 COVID-19 vaccine. This table comes from immunoSEQ multiplex PCR, and its TCRdb copy is limited to in-frame clones, with some not included. The top ten hold roughly 13% of the sample, which has over 100,000 clones, roughly 88% seen once. Findings of the study overall: Rises in breadth and depth of Spike-specific TCRs came after two AZD1222 doses. At baseline, seropositivity was found in only a handful of AZD1222 recipients.

V lost 1 base to trimming and J lost 4 bases, with 16 bases between them. The CDR3 covers 15 residues. The germline CDR1 and CDR2 sequences are SQVTM and ANQGSEA. As for this clone: Its specificity is unknown.

J is TRBJ1-1 and V is TRBV29-1; D may be TRBD1 (6 bases). The source material was peripheral blood, sampled on day 0 of MenACWY control vaccination. The clonotype originates from an adult in good health. This chain's CDR3 is CSVEGVTGISTEAFF. DNA of the CDR3: TGCAGCGTTGAAGGTGTCACAGGGATTAGCACTGAAGCTTTCTTT.